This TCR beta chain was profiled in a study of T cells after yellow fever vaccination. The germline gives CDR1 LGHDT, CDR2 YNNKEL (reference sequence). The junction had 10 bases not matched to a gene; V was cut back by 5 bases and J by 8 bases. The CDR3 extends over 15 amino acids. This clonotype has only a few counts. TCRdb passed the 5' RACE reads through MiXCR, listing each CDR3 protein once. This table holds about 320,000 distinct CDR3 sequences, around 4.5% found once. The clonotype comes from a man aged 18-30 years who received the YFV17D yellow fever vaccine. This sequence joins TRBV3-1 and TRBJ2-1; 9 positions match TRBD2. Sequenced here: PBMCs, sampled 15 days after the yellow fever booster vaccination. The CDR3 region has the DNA TGTGCCAGCAGCGATAGTCCGGGACTAGCATATGAGCAGTTCTTC. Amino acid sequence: CASSDSPGLAYEQFF.